A single sample is the source of the 20 T cell receptor beta chains below, sequenced in a study of cytomegalovirus exposure and HLA in healthy donors. The protocol was immunoSEQ multiplex PCR, while the TCRdb copy is restricted to in-frame clones and leaves out a portion. The sample lists approximately 150,000 clones; roughly 89% were seen once. Sequencing was carried out using PBMCs. The receptors come from a woman aged 25 to 39 in good health and CMV-seronegative.

This clone was counted once. The chain has TRBV7-2 and TRBJ1-2; D ambiguous. V lost 1 base and J 8 bases, leaving 17 bases between the germline ends. CDR3 length: 15 amino acids. Germline assignment: CDR1 SGHTA and CDR2 FQGNSA. The CDR3 bases are TGTGCCAGCAGCTTAGGGGCAGGTTGGCAAGAGGGCTACACCTTC. Amino acid sequence: CASSLGAGWQEGYTF.

This chain joins TRBV30 and TRBJ1-1; D is possibly TRBD1 (6 bases). This CDR3 spans 13 amino acids. The germline CDR1 and CDR2 sequences are GTSNPN and SVGIG (reference sequence). V was shortened by 2 bases and J by 6 bases, with 13 bases between the two germline ends. CDR3 residues: CAWSRGGAAEAFF. The CDR3 bases are TGTGCCTGGAGTAGGGGGGGGGCTGCTGAAGCTTTCTTT.

The chain uses TRBV19 and TRBJ2-7; 7 bases are shared with TRBD1. V trimming: 9 bases; J trimming: 5 bases; junction bases outside the gene matches: 13. The CDR3 sequence is 14 residues long. Germline CDR1 is LNHDA and CDR2 is SQIVND (reference sequence). The CDR3 DNA sequence: TGTGCCAGCAGAGGACAGGACCCTGTCCACGAGCAGTACTTC. This sequence encodes CASRGQDPVHEQYF.

This chain connects TRBV6-5 to TRBJ2-2, with no clear D. The CDR3 runs 15 residues. V was shortened by 7 bases and J by 1 base, with 13 bases between the two germline ends. CDR1 is MNHEY, CDR2 SVGAGI, per germline. CDR3 region: CASTTRVMNTGELFF. DNA for the CDR3: TGTGCCAGCACTACCCGGGTCATGAACACCGGGGAGCTGTTTTTT.

The rearrangement links TRBV4-1 to TRBJ2-2, with 8 nucleotides matching TRBD1. This CDR3 contains 17 residues. The V gene's germline CDR1 is MGHRA and CDR2 YSYEKL. Trimming at V came to 1 base and at J to 2 bases, leaving 6 bases not matched to a gene. CDR3 protein: CASSQVGTGPNTGELFF. CDR3 nucleotides: TGCGCCAGCAGCCAAGTTGGGACAGGCCCCAACACCGGGGAGCTGTTTTTT.

This clone is a singleton in its sample. The J gene is TRBJ1-6, the V gene TRBV6-1; D possibly corresponds to TRBD1 (5 bases). Trimming cost V 9 bases and J 7 bases, with 10 bases left between them. Germline CDR1 is MNHNS and CDR2 is SASEGT. The CDR3 sequence is 12 residues long. In DNA form, the CDR3 reads TGTGCCAGGGGAACAGGAAATTCACCCCTCCACTTT. Its translation is CARGTGNSPLHF.

This chain joins TRBV4-1 and TRBJ2-5; 11 bases map to TRBD2. Germline V gives CDR1 MGHRA, CDR2 YSYEKL. CDR3 length: 15 residues. After removal of 8 bases from V and 2 bases from J, the junction contained 7 bases not matched to a gene. CDR3 region: CASLSASGGQETQYF. The CDR3 region has the DNA TGCGCCAGCCTCTCGGCTAGCGGGGGGCAAGAGACCCAGTACTTC.

This chain uses TRBV6-5 with TRBJ2-5; D is ambiguous. CDR3 size: 15 residues. Germline-derived CDR1 and CDR2 are MNHEY and SVGAGI. The ends were cut back, 5 bases at V and 0 bases at J, with 13 bases in the middle. The CDR3 DNA reads TGTGCCAGCAGTCCTTCACTTGCGAACCAAGAGACCCAGTACTTC. Residues: CASSPSLANQETQYF.

The genes are TRBV7-9 and TRBJ2-6; no clear D gene. V was shortened by 3 bases and J by 2 bases, with 8 bases between the two germline ends. CDR1 and CDR2 (germline): SEHNR, FQNEAQ (reference sequence). The CDR3 sequence is 15 residues long. The CDR3 loop reads CASSFVRAGANVLTF. In nucleotides, the CDR3 is TGTGCCAGCAGCTTTGTAAGAGCTGGGGCCAACGTCCTGACTTTC.

The chain couples TRBV30 to TRBJ2-7; TRBD1 matches 9 bases. Germline V lookup: CDR1 GTSNPN, CDR2 SVGIG (reference sequence). The CDR3 loop spans 14 amino acids. The V gene end was trimmed by 4 bases and the J gene end by 0 bases; junction bases not matched to a gene: 4. CDR3 residues: CAWNRQGGSYEQYF. DNA of the CDR3: TGTGCCTGGAACCGACAGGGGGGCTCCTACGAGCAGTACTTC.

The chain combines TRBV11-2 with TRBJ2-1; the D gene is possibly TRBD1 (6 bases). Germline CDR1 SGHAT, CDR2 FQNNGV. V was cut by 5 bases and J by 8 bases, with 10 bases left in between. The CDR3 contains 12 residues. The CDR3 nucleotides read TGTGCCAGCAGCACACAGGGAGATGAGCAGTTCTTC. This codes for CASSTQGDEQFF.

The chain couples TRBV7-8 to TRBJ2-5; 10 bases align to TRBD1. This CDR3 is 15 amino acids long. Germline V lookup: CDR1 SGHVS, CDR2 FQNEAQ. J was trimmed by 4 bases and V by 3 bases; bases with no gene match: 5. For the CDR3, the DNA is TGTGCCAGCAGCTTGCCGGGACAGGGGTTAGAGACCCAGTACTTC. Translation: CASSLPGQGLETQYF.

The chain carries TRBV27 and TRBJ2-3, with TRBD2 identical over 7 bases. Germline CDR1 MNHEY, CDR2 SMNVEV (reference sequence). V shed 2 bases, J shed 0 bases, and the junction held 5 bases outside the gene matches. The CDR3 spans 16 residues. CDR3 protein: CASSLEAGLSTDTQYF. The CDR3 DNA reads as TGTGCCAGCAGTTTAGAAGCGGGGTTAAGCACAGATACGCAGTATTTT.

The chain employs TRBV5-3 and TRBJ2-1; 13 bases are shared with TRBD2. TRBV5-3 qualifies as an ORF whose function is uncertain. The CDR3 loop spans 19 amino acids. The trim removed 4 bases at V and 3 bases at J, leaving 13 bases unmatched. The CDR3 spells CARSPRLAGGRLGYNEQFF. CDR3 coding DNA: TGTGCCAGAAGCCCTCGACTAGCGGGGGGCCGTCTGGGCTACAATGAGCAGTTCTTC.

This clone occurred once. This chain joins TRBV5-1 and TRBJ1-2; D is undetermined. Trimming shortened V by 1 base and J by 3 bases, and 10 bases separated the two germline ends. The CDR3 has 14 amino acids. Per the germline V gene, CDR1 is SGHRS and CDR2 is YFSETQ. This CDR3 is CASSLSGFDYGYTF. As DNA, the CDR3 is TGCGCCAGCAGCTTGTCGGGGTTTGACTATGGCTACACCTTC.

The chain joins TRBV4-1 to TRBJ2-5; D gene unclear. The length of the CDR3 is 16 residues. The germline V gene has CDR1 MGHRA and CDR2 YSYEKL. V was pared by 2 bases and J by 2 bases, with 15 bases between. CDR3 in DNA: TGCGCCAGCAGCCAATCGATAGCCGGTTATCAAGAGACCCAGTACTTC. Residues: CASSQSIAGYQETQYF.

The rearrangement joins TRBV5-1 to TRBJ1-5; TRBD1 matches 12 bases. This CDR3 comprises 16 residues. Germline loops: CDR1 SGHRS, CDR2 YFSETQ. After removal of 0 bases from V and 8 bases from J, the junction contained 6 bases not matched to a gene. The CDR3 nucleotides are TGCGCCAGCAGCTTGGGTGGGACAGGGGGCTTGGAGCCCCAGCATTTT. It specifies CASSLGGTGGLEPQHF. The full variable domain, rest sourced from reference TRBV5-1 and TRBJ1-5, is KAGVTQTPRYLIKTRGQQVTLSCSPISGHRSVSWYQQTPGQGLQFLFEYFSETQRNKGNFPGRFSGRQFSNSRSEMNVSTLELGDSALYLCASSLGGTGGLEPQHFGDGTRLSIL.

The chain combines TRBV7-9 with TRBJ1-1; perhaps TRBD1 as D (6 bases). Germline CDR1 is SEHNR and CDR2 is FQNEAQ (reference sequence). This CDR3 region has 15 residues. The V and J ends lost 3 bases and 3 bases respectively, with 14 bases between them. The chain's CDR3 is CASSFLNRAHTEAFF. CDR3 DNA sequence: TGTGCCAGCAGCTTCCTTAACAGGGCGCACACTGAAGCTTTCTTT.

The chain couples TRBV6-6 to TRBJ1-5; D is ambiguous. Germline V lookup: CDR1 MNHNY, CDR2 SVGAGI (reference sequence). The CDR3 covers 16 residues. V lost 6 bases, J lost 4 bases, and 19 bases lay in between. CDR3 region: CASSDSSSVVNQPQHF. DNA for the CDR3: TGTGCCAGCAGCGACTCCTCATCAGTAGTTAATCAGCCCCAGCATTTT.

Ten or more counts support this clone. The chain recombines TRBV2 with TRBJ1-2, with TRBD1 matching 9 bases. Germline lookup yields CDR1 SNHLY and CDR2 FYNNEI. The J segment lost 7 bases and the V segment lost 5 bases, leaving 8 bases of the junction unmatched. The CDR3 is 14 residues long. The CDR3: CASSSGTGWSGYTF. The CDR3 DNA is TGTGCCAGCAGTTCCGGGACAGGGTGGTCTGGCTACACCTTC.